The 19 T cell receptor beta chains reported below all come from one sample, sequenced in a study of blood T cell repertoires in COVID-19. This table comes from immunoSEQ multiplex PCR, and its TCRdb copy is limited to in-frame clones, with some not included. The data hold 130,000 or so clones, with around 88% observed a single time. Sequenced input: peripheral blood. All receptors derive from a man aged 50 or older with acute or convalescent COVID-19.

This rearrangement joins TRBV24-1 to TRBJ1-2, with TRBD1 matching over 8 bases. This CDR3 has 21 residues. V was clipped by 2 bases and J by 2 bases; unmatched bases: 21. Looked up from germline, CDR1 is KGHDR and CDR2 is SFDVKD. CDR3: CATSDSAYAPGQVPRNYGYTF. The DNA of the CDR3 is TGTGCCACCAGTGATTCAGCATATGCACCGGGACAGGTTCCCCGGAACTATGGCTACACCTTC.

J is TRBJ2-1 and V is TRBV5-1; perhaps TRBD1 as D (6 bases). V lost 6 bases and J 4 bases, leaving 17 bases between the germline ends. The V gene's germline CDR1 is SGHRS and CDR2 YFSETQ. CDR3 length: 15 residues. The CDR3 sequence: CASNKQGTIYNEQFF. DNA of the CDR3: TGCGCCAGCAACAAACAGGGTACTATTTACAATGAGCAGTTCTTC.

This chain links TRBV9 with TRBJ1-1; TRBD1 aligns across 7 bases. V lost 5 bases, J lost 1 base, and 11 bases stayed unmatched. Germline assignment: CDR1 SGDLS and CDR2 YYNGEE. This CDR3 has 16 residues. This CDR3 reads CASRGGRDLGNTEAFF. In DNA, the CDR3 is TGTGCCAGCAGAGGGGGCCGGGACCTAGGGAACACTGAAGCTTTCTTT.

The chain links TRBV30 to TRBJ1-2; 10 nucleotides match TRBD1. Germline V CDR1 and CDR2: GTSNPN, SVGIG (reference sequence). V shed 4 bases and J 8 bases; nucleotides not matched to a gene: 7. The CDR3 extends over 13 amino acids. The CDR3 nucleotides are TGTGCCTGGATCGGGGACAGGGGAGACGGCTACACCTTC. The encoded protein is CAWIGDRGDGYTF.

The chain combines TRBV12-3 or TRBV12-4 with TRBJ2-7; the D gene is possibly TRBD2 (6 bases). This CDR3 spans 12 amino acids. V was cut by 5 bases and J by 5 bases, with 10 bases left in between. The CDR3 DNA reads TGTGCCAGCAGTCGCGGGACGGACGAGCAGTACTTC. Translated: CASSRGTDEQYF.

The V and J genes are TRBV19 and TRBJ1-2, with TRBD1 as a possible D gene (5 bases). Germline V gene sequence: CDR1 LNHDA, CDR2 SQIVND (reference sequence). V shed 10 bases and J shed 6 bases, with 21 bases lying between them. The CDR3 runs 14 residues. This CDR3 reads CATTPAKGLDGYTF. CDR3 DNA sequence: TGTGCCACCACCCCAGCAAAGGGGCTGGATGGCTACACCTTC.

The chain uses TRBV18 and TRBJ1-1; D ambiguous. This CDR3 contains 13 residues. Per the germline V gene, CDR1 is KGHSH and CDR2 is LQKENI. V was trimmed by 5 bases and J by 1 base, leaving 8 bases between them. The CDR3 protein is CASSEGRNTEAFF. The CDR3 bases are TGTGCCAGCTCAGAGGGCCGGAACACTGAAGCTTTCTTT.

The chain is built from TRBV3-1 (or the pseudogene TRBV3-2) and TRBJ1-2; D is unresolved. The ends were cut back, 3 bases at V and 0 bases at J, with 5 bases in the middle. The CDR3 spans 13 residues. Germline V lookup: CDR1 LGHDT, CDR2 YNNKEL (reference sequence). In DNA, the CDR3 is TGTGCCAGCAGCCAGAGGGCTAACTATGGCTACACCTTC. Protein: CASSQRANYGYTF.

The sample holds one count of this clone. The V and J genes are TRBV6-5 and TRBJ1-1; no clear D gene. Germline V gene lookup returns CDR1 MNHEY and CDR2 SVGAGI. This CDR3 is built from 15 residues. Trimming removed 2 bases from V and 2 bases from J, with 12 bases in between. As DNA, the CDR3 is TGTGCCAGCAGTTACCAACCGGCGGGCAACACTGAAGCTTTCTTT. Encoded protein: CASSYQPAGNTEAFF.

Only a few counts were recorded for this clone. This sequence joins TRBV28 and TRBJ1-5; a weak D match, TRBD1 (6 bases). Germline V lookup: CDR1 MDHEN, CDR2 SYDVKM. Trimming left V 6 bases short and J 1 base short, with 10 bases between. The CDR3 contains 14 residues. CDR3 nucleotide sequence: TGTGCCAGCAGCAGGGGCCACAGCAATCAGCCCCAGCATTTT. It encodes CASSRGHSNQPQHF.

The CDR3 bases are TGTGCCAGCAGGCGAGGGACACCGAACACTGAAGCTTTCTTT. Protein product: CASRRGTPNTEAFF. The gene calls are TRBV6-5 and TRBJ1-1; tentative D call: TRBD1 (6 bases). In germline, CDR1 is MNHEY, CDR2 SVGAGI. The CDR3 length is 14 residues. Trimming pared 6 bases from V and 1 base from J, leaving 12 bases between.

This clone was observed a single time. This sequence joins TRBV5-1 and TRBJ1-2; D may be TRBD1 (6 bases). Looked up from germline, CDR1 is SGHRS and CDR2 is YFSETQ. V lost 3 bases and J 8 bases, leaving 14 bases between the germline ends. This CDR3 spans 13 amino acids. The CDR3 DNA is TGCGCCAGCAGCTCCGGCGACAGGCCGGGCTACACCTTC. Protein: CASSSGDRPGYTF.

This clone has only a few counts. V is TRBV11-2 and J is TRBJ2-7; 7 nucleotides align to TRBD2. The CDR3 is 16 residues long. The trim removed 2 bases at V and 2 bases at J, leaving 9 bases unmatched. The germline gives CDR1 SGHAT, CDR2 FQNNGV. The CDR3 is CASSLNRAGVAYEQYF. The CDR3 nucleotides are TGTGCCAGCAGCTTAAATAGGGCGGGAGTCGCCTACGAGCAGTACTTC.

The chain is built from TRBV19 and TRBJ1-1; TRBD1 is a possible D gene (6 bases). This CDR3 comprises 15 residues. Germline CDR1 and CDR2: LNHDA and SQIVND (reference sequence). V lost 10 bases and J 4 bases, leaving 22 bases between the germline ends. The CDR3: CATTALQGVGTEAFF. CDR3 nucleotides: TGTGCCACCACAGCCCTACAGGGTGTAGGCACTGAAGCTTTCTTT.

In DNA, the CDR3 is TGTGCCAGCAGTTCGAAGGGACTGCCCCAGCATTTT. The encoded protein is CASSSKGLPQHF. The chain joins TRBV27 to TRBJ1-5; the D gene is possibly TRBD1 (5 bases). The germline V gene has CDR1 MNHEY and CDR2 SMNVEV (reference sequence). Trimming left V 4 bases short and J 9 bases short, with 10 bases between. The CDR3 totals 12 residues.

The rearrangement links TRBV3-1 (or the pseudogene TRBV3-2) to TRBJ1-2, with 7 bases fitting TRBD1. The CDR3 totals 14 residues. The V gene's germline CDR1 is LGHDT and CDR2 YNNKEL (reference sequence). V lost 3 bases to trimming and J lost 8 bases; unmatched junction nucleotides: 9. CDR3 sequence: CASSQIGQVGGYTF. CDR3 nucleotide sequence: TGTGCCAGCAGCCAGATAGGACAGGTGGGCGGCTACACCTTC.

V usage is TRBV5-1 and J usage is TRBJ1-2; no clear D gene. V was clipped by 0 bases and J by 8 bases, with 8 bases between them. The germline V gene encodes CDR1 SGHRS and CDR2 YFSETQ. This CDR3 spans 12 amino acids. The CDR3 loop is CASSLDYRGYTF. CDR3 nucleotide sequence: TGCGCCAGCAGCTTGGATTACCGGGGCTACACCTTC.

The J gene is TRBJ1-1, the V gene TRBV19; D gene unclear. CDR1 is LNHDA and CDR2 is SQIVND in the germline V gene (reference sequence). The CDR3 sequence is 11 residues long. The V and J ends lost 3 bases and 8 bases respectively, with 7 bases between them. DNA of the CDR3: TGTGCCAGTAGTATGAGGAGAGAAGCTTTCTTT. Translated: CASSMRREAFF.

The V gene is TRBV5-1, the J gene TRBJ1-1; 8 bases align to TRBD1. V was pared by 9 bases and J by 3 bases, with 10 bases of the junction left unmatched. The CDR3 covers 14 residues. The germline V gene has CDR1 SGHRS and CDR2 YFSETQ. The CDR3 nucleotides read TGCGCCACGGAACAGGGGGACGGGGACACTGAAGCTTTCTTT. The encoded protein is CATEQGDGDTEAFF.